This TCR beta chain was profiled in a study of T cell repertoires in cytomegalovirus infection. Study at large: The authors used CMV epitopes that were HLA-C-restricted (recently identified) and HLA-B-restricted (well studied). CMV infection together with matching HLA type was indicated by public TCR beta signatures.

In this sample, this clonotype turned up a few times. Its target is not known. It differs at one base from a far larger clone, so likely a read error. TCRdb re-called the reads with MiXCR, one entry per CDR3 protein. In the table there are about 700,000 distinct CDR3 sequences, roughly 36% of which are singletons. Regarding the study as a whole: Identification of carriers of CMV plus the relevant HLA was achieved through cumulative public TCR beta family frequency. The ex vivo response was dominated by HLA-C-restricted CMV-specific TCR beta clonotypes.

This CDR3 region has 13 residues. Germline values: CDR1 SGHAT, CDR2 FQNNGV. This sample comprised cultured PBMCs, obtained from culture after CMV antigen stimulation. The TCR was taken from a human donor in good health (CMV status not recorded). Some clones in this sample may be carry-over from other donors' samples. The rearrangement uses TRBV11-2 and TRBJ1-1; TRBD1 might be the D (5 bases). CDR3 DNA: TGTGCCAGCAGCTTAGGACAGAACAGTGAAGCTTTCTTT. This translates into CASSLGQNSEAFF.